This TCR beta chain was captured in a study of CD8+ T cells in alopecia areata. The CDR3 is 13 amino acids. Germline assignment: CDR1 MNHEY and CDR2 SVGAGI. V was clipped by 4 bases and J by 2 bases; unmatched bases: 1. Treatment denoted: oral pan-JAK inhibitor, 5-10 mg twice daily. It was cDNA, reverse transcribed from extracted RNA, that served as the sequencing template. Produced via immunoSEQ multiplex PCR; TCRdb's table is partial and in-frame only. The sample shows about 87,000 clones, about two thirds of them seen only once. The material sequenced was CD8+ T cells sorted from blood, taken at week 44, from a patient treated with tofacitinib. This clonotype originated in a human donor with alopecia areata. The rearrangement uses TRBV6-5 and TRBJ1-2; TRBD1 matches 7 bases. In DNA, the CDR3 is TGTGCCAGCAGTTGGGACAGAAACTATGGCTACACCTTC. Translating it yields CASSWDRNYGYTF.